The next 2 T cell receptor beta chains were all read from a single sample in a study of blood T cells in healthy people across ages. The second PCR ran 7 to 11 cycles with a sample-barcoded 5' primer and J-beta primers. TCRdb passed the 5' RACE reads through MiXCR, listing each CDR3 protein once. This table holds roughly 800,000 distinct CDR3 sequences, roughly 60% found once. Sequencing used blood. All receptors derive from a man aged 25 to 45 in good health.

This chain joins TRBV6-6 and TRBJ1-2; D is undetermined. The CDR3 totals 13 residues. Germline V gene sequence: CDR1 MNHNY, CDR2 SVGAGI (reference sequence). V shed 4 bases and J shed 2 bases, with 8 bases lying between them. The CDR3 nucleotides read TGTGCCAGCAGTTTGGTCACCAACTATGGCTACACCTTC. Protein sequence: CASSLVTNYGYTF.

The rearrangement joins TRBV5-1 to TRBJ2-3, with TRBD2 matching 10 bases. This CDR3 has 20 residues. Germline loops: CDR1 SGHRS, CDR2 YFSETQ. After removal of 0 bases from V and 3 bases from J, the junction contained 16 bases not matched to a gene. The CDR3 protein is CASSLGTLAGVPRWTDTQYF. Here the CDR3 DNA reads TGCGCCAGCAGCTTGGGAACCCTAGCGGGAGTTCCAAGGTGGACAGATACGCAGTATTTT.